These 4 T cell receptor beta chains came from one sample sequenced in a study of cytomegalovirus exposure and HLA in healthy donors. Both 60 Vbeta primers and 13 Jbeta primers went into the PCR. Sequencing used immunoSEQ multiplex PCR; TCRdb keeps in-frame clones, though not all of them. This table has about 110,000 clones, around 70% appearing once. Sample: PBMCs. Every receptor here comes from a man in his forties or fifties in good health and CMV-seropositive.

The rearrangement links TRBV7-2 to TRBJ2-1, with 13 positions matching TRBD2. This CDR3 comprises 15 residues. The V and J ends lost 2 bases and 6 bases, in that order; junction bases with no gene match: 1. The V gene's germline CDR1 is SGHTA and CDR2 FQGNSA. CDR3 loop: CASSLTSGRANEQFF. DNA of the CDR3: TGTGCCAGCAGCTTAACTAGCGGGAGGGCCAATGAGCAGTTCTTC.

The chain combines TRBV5-4 with TRBJ2-1, with a weak D call TRBD1 (6 bases). The CDR3 runs to 15 residues. V lost 4 bases to trimming and J lost 7 bases, with 18 bases between them. Germline CDR1 is SGHNT and CDR2 is YYREEE (reference sequence). For the CDR3, the DNA is TGTGCCAGCAGCCCAGGGGAAGCCAGCTCGAATGAGCAGTTCTTC. Residues: CASSPGEASSNEQFF.

The V gene is TRBV29-1, the J gene TRBJ1-2, with 7 bases aligning to TRBD1. The V gene's germline CDR1 is SQVTM and CDR2 ANQGSEA. V gave up 6 bases and J gave up 8 bases; unmatched junction bases: 9. This CDR3 has 12 residues. CDR3 amino acids: CSVNPQGWGYTF. As DNA, the CDR3 is TGCAGCGTCAATCCACAGGGGTGGGGCTACACCTTC.

The genes are TRBV27 and TRBJ2-3, with D uncertain. There are 13 residues in the CDR3. Per the germline V gene, CDR1 is MNHEY and CDR2 is SMNVEV (reference sequence). The ends were cut back, 7 bases at V and 0 bases at J, with 8 bases in the middle. CDR3 coding DNA: TGTGCCAGCAAAGCGCTTAGCACAGATACGCAGTATTTT. Amino acids: CASKALSTDTQYF.